The next 2 T cell receptor beta chains were all read from a single sample in a study of cytomegalovirus exposure and HLA in healthy donors. The primer mix had 60 Vbeta and 13 Jbeta primers. Using immunoSEQ multiplex PCR, the repertoire was profiled, and TCRdb retains in-frame clones only, with some absent. The data show fewer than 200,000 clones, about 79% seen once. Specimen: PBMCs. Source of these receptors: a female donor in good health and CMV-seronegative.

The chain links TRBV19 to TRBJ2-3; 7 nucleotides align to TRBD2. CDR1 and CDR2 from the germline V gene are LNHDA and SQIVND (reference sequence). The CDR3 totals 16 residues. Trimming took 3 bases from V and 3 from J; bases not matched to a gene: 9. CDR3 DNA sequence: TGTGCCAGTAGTATGATGTGGGGGGGAGTAACAGATACGCAGTATTTT. This codes for CASSMMWGGVTDTQYF.

The V gene is TRBV30, the J gene TRBJ1-1; 7 bases map to TRBD1. The germline V gene has CDR1 GTSNPN and CDR2 SVGIG (reference sequence). The CDR3 contains 15 residues. Trimming removed 0 bases from V and 12 bases from J; junction bases left unmatched: 16. The CDR3 loop reads CAWSVSSGTACSPFF. In DNA form, the CDR3 reads TGTGCCTGGAGTGTTTCCTCCGGGACAGCTTGCAGTCCTTTCTTT.